This TCR beta chain was documented in a study of T cells in Graves' hyperthyroidism and ophthalmopathy. Overall study results and limits: In the blood, most expanded thyroid clonotypes above 0.001 appeared as well.

Germline V lookup: CDR1 SQVTM, CDR2 ANQGSEA. V gave up 3 bases and J gave up 2 bases; unmatched junction bases: 9. The CDR3 runs to 15 residues. Points on this clonotype: Its antigen is undetermined.

TCR beta CDR3 region amplification was performed from RNA transcripts. An initial round of RT-PCR targeting the TCR CDR3 relied on the HTBI primer set. TCRdb fed the multiplex PCR reads into MiXCR, producing one record per CDR3 protein. Here the sample spans hundreds of thousands of distinct CDR3 sequences, more than 15% being singletons. The J gene is TRBJ1-2, the V gene TRBV29-1, with 7 bases aligning to TRBD1. The receptor was isolated from a woman aged 35 to 49 with Graves' ophthalmopathy. The sequenced sample was blood. CDR3 nucleotides: TGCAGCGTTGAGGGCGGACAGGAGATAAACTATGGCTACACCTTC. Protein product: CSVEGGQEINYGYTF.